The clone carrying this T cell receptor (beta chain) occurred a few times. The data are from a study of T cells of healthy individuals. In TCRdb, the 5' RACE reads were re-called with MiXCR into one record per CDR3 protein. The sample has some 82,000 distinct CDR3 sequences; about 4.8% are singletons. This CDR3 is 14 amino acids long. The V end was cut by 3 bases, the J end by 4 bases, with 12 bases between. This receptor was taken from a female donor in good health. J is TRBJ1-1 and V is TRBV12-3 or TRBV12-4; perhaps TRBD1 as D (5 bases). The CDR3 loop is CASSFQGIGTEAFF. In DNA form, the CDR3 reads TGTGCCAGCAGTTTTCAGGGCATCGGCACTGAAGCTTTCTTT.